Below, 30 T cell receptor beta chains from the same sample are listed, as sequenced in a study of blood T cell repertoires in COVID-19. Profiling relied on immunoSEQ multiplex PCR, and the TCRdb table lists in-frame clones only, not all of them. The profile shows 180,000 or so clones, over 75% of them singletons. Sequences were obtained from PBMCs or T cells enriched from blood (not recorded which). The receptor set was obtained from a man aged 45-65 years who had recovered from COVID-19.

V is TRBV18 and J is TRBJ2-1, with 8 bases that match TRBD1. Germline CDR1 is KGHSH and CDR2 is LQKENI. The J segment lost 6 bases and the V segment lost 2 bases, leaving 6 bases of the junction unmatched. There are 15 residues in the CDR3. DNA for the CDR3: TGTGCCAGCTCACCAAATCCAGACAGGGGCAATGAGCAGTTCTTC. It translates to CASSPNPDRGNEQFF.

V and J are TRBV7-6 and TRBJ2-3; 7 bases match TRBD2. The CDR3 is made up of 16 amino acids. Germline V lookup: CDR1 SGHVS, CDR2 FNYEAQ. V shed 1 base and J 1 base; nucleotides not matched to a gene: 5. In DNA form, the CDR3 reads TGTGCCAGCAGCTTAGTGGGGGGGATCGGCACAGATACGCAGTATTTT. It encodes CASSLVGGIGTDTQYF.

The rearrangement links TRBV11-2 to TRBJ1-2, with D perhaps matching TRBD1 (6 bases). This CDR3 spans 13 amino acids. Germline V gives CDR1 SGHAT, CDR2 FQNNGV. Trimming stripped 1 base from V and 8 bases from J, with 11 bases between. Here the CDR3 DNA reads TGTGCCAGCAGCTTAGCGCAGGGGCTCGGCTACACCTTC. Its translation is CASSLAQGLGYTF.

This clone was observed a handful of times. This chain connects TRBV7-2 to TRBJ2-2; 10 positions agree with TRBD2. The CDR3 extends over 17 amino acids. Looked up from germline, CDR1 is SGHTA and CDR2 is FQGNSA. Unmatched junction bases numbered 5, after V lost 2 bases and J lost 2 bases. The CDR3 spells CASSLYRLAGNTGELFF. As DNA, the CDR3 is TGTGCCAGCAGCTTATACCGACTAGCGGGTAACACCGGGGAGCTGTTTTTT.

The V and J genes are TRBV11-3 and TRBJ2-3, with TRBD2 identical over 8 bases. The CDR3 is made up of 16 amino acids. The germline CDR1 and CDR2 sequences are SGHNT and YENEEA. Trimming took 4 bases from V and 2 from J; bases not matched to a gene: 8. The DNA for the CDR3 is TGTGCCAGCAGCTCCTTCAGCGGGGGACACACAGATACGCAGTATTTT. Translated: CASSSFSGGHTDTQYF.

CDR3 protein: CASSSWREGYTF. Written as DNA, the CDR3 is TGTGCCAGCAGCTCGTGGAGGGAGGGCTACACCTTC. The chain has TRBV11-2 and TRBJ1-2; D ambiguous. Trimming cost V 4 bases and J 8 bases, with 11 bases left between them. This CDR3 is 12 amino acids long. Germline V CDR1 and CDR2: SGHAT, FQNNGV.

This clone was detected only once. This rearrangement joins TRBV13 to TRBJ2-7; a possible D gene is TRBD1 (5 bases). CDR1 and CDR2 (germline): PRHDT, FYEKMQ (reference sequence). V was cut by 7 bases and J by 4 bases, with 17 bases left in between. The CDR3 covers 14 residues. CDR3 sequence (DNA): TGTGCCAGCATAGGGGTTAAGAAATCGTACGAGCAGTACTTC. This codes for CASIGVKKSYEQYF.

A single count supports this clone. J is TRBJ2-6 and V is TRBV29-1; D is possibly TRBD1 (6 bases). Deletions cut 4 bases from V and 0 bases from J, with 13 bases between. The germline gives CDR1 SQVTM, CDR2 ANQGSEA. The CDR3 length is 16 residues. CDR3 bases: TGCAGCGTTGCCGGGACCAGGGGCTCTGGGGCCAACGTCCTGACTTTC. Its protein is CSVAGTRGSGANVLTF.

The chain uses TRBV18 and TRBJ1-2; D remains ambiguous. There are 13 residues in the CDR3. The V end lost 1 base, the J end lost 4 bases, and 7 bases lay between the germline ends. CDR1 is KGHSH and CDR2 is LQKENI in the germline V gene. The CDR3 region has the DNA TGTGCCAGCTCACCACAGGGAGGCTATGGCTACACCTTC. As protein: CASSPQGGYGYTF.

On this clone: Other nucleotide sequences from this sample produce the same CDR3. The chain carries TRBV18 and TRBJ2-3; the D gene is possibly TRBD2 (6 bases). The length of the CDR3 is 13 residues. Germline assignment: CDR1 KGHSH and CDR2 LQKENI. V lost 3 bases, J lost 4 bases, and 8 bases lay in between. CDR3 sequence: CASSPGTSDTQYF. Written as DNA, the CDR3 is TGTGCCAGCTCACCCGGGACTTCAGATACGCAGTATTTT.

The chain is built from TRBV7-3 and TRBJ1-1, with 8 bases matching TRBD1. With 2 bases clipped from V and 2 bases from J, the junction kept 4 bases outside the gene matches. Germline V gene sequence: CDR1 SGHTA, CDR2 FQGTGA. The CDR3 sequence is 15 residues long. The CDR3 sequence is CASSLRSGGNTEAFF. CDR3 DNA sequence: TGTGCCAGCAGCTTACGTTCAGGGGGCAACACTGAAGCTTTCTTT.

This rearrangement joins TRBV11-2 to TRBJ2-3, with D unresolved. Germline V gene sequence: CDR1 SGHAT, CDR2 FQNNGV. This CDR3 comprises 15 residues. V was shortened by 5 bases and J by 1 base, with 13 bases between the two germline ends. CDR3 sequence reads: CASSPREARTDTQYF. In DNA, the CDR3 is TGTGCCAGCAGCCCACGAGAGGCCCGCACAGATACGCAGTATTTT.

The chain combines TRBV6-5 with TRBJ1-6, with D perhaps TRBD1 (6 bases). V was shortened by 6 bases and J by 6 bases, with 12 bases between the two germline ends. The CDR3 spans 14 residues. The V gene's germline CDR1 is MNHEY and CDR2 SVGAGI. The CDR3 nucleotides read TGTGCCAGCAGCCGACAGGACCTTAATTCACCCCTCCACTTT. Translating it yields CASSRQDLNSPLHF.

A single count supports this clone. This chain links TRBV10-3 with TRBJ1-3; TRBD1 aligns across 9 bases. The junction had 13 bases not matched to a gene; V was cut back by 7 bases and J by 0 bases. Per germline, CDR1 ENHRY and CDR2 SYGVKD. The length of the CDR3 is 18 residues. The CDR3: CAITLDRQGGSSGNTIYF. The CDR3 bases are TGTGCCATCACCCTTGATAGACAGGGGGGAAGCTCTGGAAACACCATATATTTT.

The chain has TRBV24-1 and TRBJ1-1, with a possible D match to TRBD1 (5 bases). Germline values: CDR1 KGHDR, CDR2 SFDVKD. Trimming removed 5 bases from V and 1 base from J, with 10 bases in between. The CDR3 spans 14 residues. Here the CDR3 reads CATSGEGKNTEAFF. CDR3 bases: TGTGCCACCAGTGGGGAGGGGAAGAACACTGAAGCTTTCTTT.

The J gene is TRBJ1-1, the V gene TRBV19, with D tentatively TRBD1 (6 bases). With 4 bases removed from V and 6 bases from J, the gap between germline ends came to 15 bases. Per the germline V gene, CDR1 is LNHDA and CDR2 is SQIVND (reference sequence). This CDR3 contains 14 residues. This chain's CDR3 is CASSRQGRIAEAFF. In nucleotides, the CDR3 is TGTGCCAGTAGTAGGCAGGGGCGGATCGCTGAAGCTTTCTTT.

This clone has only a few counts. This chain links TRBV13 with TRBJ2-3, with TRBD2 matching over 12 bases. CDR3 length: 18 residues. The germline CDR1 and CDR2 sequences are PRHDT and FYEKMQ (reference sequence). The V segment lost 0 bases and the J segment 0 bases; nucleotides outside the gene matches: 4. The CDR3 sequence is CASSLGTGTSGSTDTQYF. Written as DNA, the CDR3 is TGTGCCAGCAGCTTAGGAACCGGGACTAGCGGGAGCACAGATACGCAGTATTTT.

The rearrangement joins TRBV7-9 to TRBJ1-4; 9 positions agree with TRBD1. This CDR3 comprises 15 residues. After removal of 2 bases from V and 5 bases from J, the junction contained 3 bases not matched to a gene. Germline loops: CDR1 SEHNR, CDR2 FQNEAQ (reference sequence). The CDR3 DNA is TGTGCCAGCAGCTTACGCGGGACAGGGAATGAAAAACTGTTTTTT. Residues: CASSLRGTGNEKLFF.

This sequence joins TRBV19 and TRBJ2-1; no reliable D call. V lost 0 bases to trimming and J lost 4 bases, with 7 bases between them. This CDR3 comprises 14 residues. CDR1 LNHDA and CDR2 SQIVND come from the germline V gene (reference sequence). The CDR3 sequence: CASSIDTTYNEQFF. CDR3 in DNA: TGTGCCAGTAGTATAGACACTACATACAATGAGCAGTTCTTC. Full variable domain (remainder filled in from reference TRBV19 and TRBJ2-1): DGGITQSPKYLFRKEGQNVTLSCEQNLNHDAMYWYRQDPGQGLRLIYYSQIVNDFQKGDIAEGYSVSREKKESFPLTVTSAQKNPTAFYLCASSIDTTYNEQFFGPGTRLTVL.

V and J are TRBV12-3 or TRBV12-4 and TRBJ1-1; no clear D. CDR3 length equals 11 residues. Trimming stripped 2 bases from V and 7 bases from J, with 5 bases between. The CDR3 loop is CASSLSGEAFF. CDR3 bases: TGTGCCAGCAGTTTATCGGGTGAAGCTTTCTTT.

The CDR3 reads CASSIVSRGASTEAFF. In DNA form, the CDR3 reads TGTGCCAGTAGTATAGTATCTCGGGGGGCGAGCACTGAAGCTTTCTTT. V usage is TRBV19 and J usage is TRBJ1-1; tentative D call: TRBD1 (6 bases). Germline CDR1 is LNHDA and CDR2 is SQIVND (reference sequence). This CDR3 region has 16 residues. Trimming cost V 1 base and J 4 bases, with 16 bases left between them.

CDR3 loop: CASSLQDRGRAGYTF. The DNA of the CDR3 is TGTGCCAGCAGCTTACAGGACAGGGGGCGGGCTGGCTACACCTTC. The rearrangement uses TRBV5-5 and TRBJ1-2, with 11 bases fitting TRBD1. CDR1 SGHKS and CDR2 YYEKEE come from the germline V gene (reference sequence). The V gene end was trimmed by 2 bases and the J gene end by 7 bases; junction bases not matched to a gene: 7. The CDR3 is 15 amino acids.

This chain connects TRBV5-8 to TRBJ2-1; D unresolved. V was trimmed by 1 base and J by 4 bases, leaving 9 bases between them. There are 14 residues in the CDR3. The germline CDR1 and CDR2 sequences are SGHTS and YDEGEE. The CDR3: CASSLIAFYNEQFF. In nucleotides, the CDR3 is TGTGCCAGCAGCTTGATAGCATTTTACAATGAGCAGTTCTTC.

This clone was seen a single time. The chain uses TRBV7-8 and TRBJ2-5; 8 nucleotides align to TRBD2. The CDR3 sequence is 16 residues long. Germline lookup yields CDR1 SGHVS and CDR2 FQNEAQ. The ends lost 8 bases at V and 5 bases at J; junction bases unmatched: 16. CDR3 in DNA: TGTGCCAGCCTCGGAAGCCGGGGACTAGTCCCGGAGACCCAGTACTTC. It is translated as CASLGSRGLVPETQYF.

The rearrangement links TRBV7-9 to TRBJ1-4; TRBD1 aligns across 7 bases. Germline lookup yields CDR1 SEHNR and CDR2 FQNEAQ (reference sequence). CDR3 length: 12 amino acids. Germline trimming cut 5 bases from V and 11 bases from J; bases unmatched to any gene: 5. The CDR3 protein is CASSPDREKLFF. The DNA for the CDR3 is TGTGCCAGCAGCCCAGACAGGGAGAAACTGTTTTTT.

V and J are TRBV3-1 (or the pseudogene TRBV3-2) and TRBJ2-3, with D uncertain. V dropped 2 bases and J dropped 6 bases, with 9 bases sitting between them. Germline lookup yields CDR1 LGHDT and CDR2 YNNKEL (reference sequence). This CDR3 has 13 amino acids. Here the CDR3 reads CASSQREMDTQYF. For the CDR3, the DNA is TGTGCCAGCAGCCAACGCGAGATGGATACGCAGTATTTT.

The chain employs TRBV28 and TRBJ1-6; no definite D call. Trimming stripped 3 bases from V and 6 bases from J, with 9 bases between. This CDR3 is built from 14 residues. Germline values: CDR1 MDHEN, CDR2 SYDVKM. The CDR3 sequence is CASSLVTVNSPLHF. Written as DNA, the CDR3 is TGTGCCAGCAGTTTGGTCACAGTTAATTCACCCCTCCACTTT.

The rearrangement uses TRBV15 and TRBJ1-3, with D unclear. The CDR3 spans 14 residues. Germline CDR1 reads LNHNV; CDR2 reads YYDKDF (reference sequence). Trimming removed 1 base from V and 1 base from J, with 5 bases in between. CDR3: CATSRGESGNTIYF. The CDR3 region has the DNA TGTGCCACCAGCAGAGGGGAGTCTGGAAACACCATATATTTT.

V is TRBV27 and J is TRBJ2-1; D perhaps matches TRBD2 (5 bases). Trimming took 5 bases from V and 1 from J, leaving 15 bases between them. This CDR3 has 16 amino acids. CDR1 and CDR2 (germline): MNHEY, SMNVEV (reference sequence). Written as DNA, the CDR3 is TGTGCCAGCAGTCTCCCCTCGACGGGGTCCTACAATGAGCAGTTCTTC. Its translation is CASSLPSTGSYNEQFF.

The chain links TRBV28 to TRBJ2-1, with TRBD2 identical over 10 bases. Looked up from germline, CDR1 is MDHEN and CDR2 is SYDVKM. The CDR3 loop spans 16 amino acids. V lost 3 bases to trimming and J lost 10 bases; unmatched junction nucleotides: 12. CDR3 coding DNA: TGTGCCAGCAGTTTTGGGTCGGCTAGCGGGAGTGACGAGCAGTTCTTC. Its protein is CASSFGSASGSDEQFF.